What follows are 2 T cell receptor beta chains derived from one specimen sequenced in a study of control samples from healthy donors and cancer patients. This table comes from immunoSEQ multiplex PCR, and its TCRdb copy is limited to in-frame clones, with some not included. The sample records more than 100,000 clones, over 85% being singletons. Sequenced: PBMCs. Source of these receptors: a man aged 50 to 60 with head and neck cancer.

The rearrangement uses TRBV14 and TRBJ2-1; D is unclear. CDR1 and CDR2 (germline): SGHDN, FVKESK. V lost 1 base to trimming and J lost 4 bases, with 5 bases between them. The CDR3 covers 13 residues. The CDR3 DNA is TGTGCCAGCAGCCAAGGACGATACAATGAGCAGTTCTTC. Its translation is CASSQGRYNEQFF.

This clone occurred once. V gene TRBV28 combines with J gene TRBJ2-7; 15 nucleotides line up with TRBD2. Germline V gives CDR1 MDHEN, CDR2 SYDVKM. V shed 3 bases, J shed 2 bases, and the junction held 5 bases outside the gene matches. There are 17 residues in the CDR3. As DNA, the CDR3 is TGTGCCAGCAGTTTCCCGGGACTAGCGGGAGGCGCCTACGAGCAGTACTTC. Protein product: CASSFPGLAGGAYEQYF.